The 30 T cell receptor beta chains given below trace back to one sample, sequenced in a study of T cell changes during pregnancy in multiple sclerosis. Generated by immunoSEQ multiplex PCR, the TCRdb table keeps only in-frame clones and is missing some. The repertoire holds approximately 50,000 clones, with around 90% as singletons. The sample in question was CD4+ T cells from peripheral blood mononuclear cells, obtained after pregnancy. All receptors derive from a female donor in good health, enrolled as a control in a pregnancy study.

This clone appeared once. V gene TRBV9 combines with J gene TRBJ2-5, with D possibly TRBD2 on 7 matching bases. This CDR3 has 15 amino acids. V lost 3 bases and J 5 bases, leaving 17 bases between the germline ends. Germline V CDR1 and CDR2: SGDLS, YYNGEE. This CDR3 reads CASSGGGGLVETQYF. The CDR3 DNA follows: TGTGCCAGCAGCGGAGGGGGGGGACTGGTCGAGACCCAGTACTTC.

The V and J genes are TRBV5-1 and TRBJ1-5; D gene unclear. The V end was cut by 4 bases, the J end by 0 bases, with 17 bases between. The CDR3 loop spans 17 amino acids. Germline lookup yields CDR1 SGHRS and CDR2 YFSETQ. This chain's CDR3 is CASSRSYRDYSNQPQHF. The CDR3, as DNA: TGCGCCAGCAGCCGCTCCTACAGAGACTATAGCAATCAGCCCCAGCATTTT. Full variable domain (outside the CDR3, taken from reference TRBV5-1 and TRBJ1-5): KAGVTQTPRYLIKTRGQQVTLSCSPISGHRSVSWYQQTPGQGLQFLFEYFSETQRNKGNFPGRFSGRQFSNSRSEMNVSTLELGDSALYLCASSRSYRDYSNQPQHFGDGTRLSIL.

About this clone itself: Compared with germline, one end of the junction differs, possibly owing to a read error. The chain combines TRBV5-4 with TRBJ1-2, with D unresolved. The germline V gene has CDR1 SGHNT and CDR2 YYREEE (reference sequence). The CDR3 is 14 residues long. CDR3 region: CASSLGPDTPGYTF. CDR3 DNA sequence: TGTGCCAGCAGTTTGGGCCCCGACACCCCAGGCTACACCTTC.

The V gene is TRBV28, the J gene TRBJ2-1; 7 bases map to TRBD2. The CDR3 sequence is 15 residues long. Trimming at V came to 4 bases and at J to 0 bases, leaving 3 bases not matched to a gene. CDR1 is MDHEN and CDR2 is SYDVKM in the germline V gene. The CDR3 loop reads CASSSGGSSYNEQFF. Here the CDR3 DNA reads TGTGCCAGCAGTTCAGGCGGGAGCTCCTACAATGAGCAGTTCTTC. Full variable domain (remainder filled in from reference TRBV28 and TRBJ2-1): DVKVTQSSRYLVKRTGEKVFLECVQDMDHENMFWYRQDPGLGLRLIYFSYDVKMKEKGDIPEGYSVSREKKERFSLILESASTNQTSMYLCASSSGGSSYNEQFFGPGTRLTVL.

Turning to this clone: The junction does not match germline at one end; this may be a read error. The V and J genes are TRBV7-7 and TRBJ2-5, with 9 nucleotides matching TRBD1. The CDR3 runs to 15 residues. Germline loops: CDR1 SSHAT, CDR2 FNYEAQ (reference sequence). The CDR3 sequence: CASSLEGQGRETQYF. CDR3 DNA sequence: TGTGCTAGCAGCTTAGAGGGACAGGGAAGAGAGACCCAGTACTTC.

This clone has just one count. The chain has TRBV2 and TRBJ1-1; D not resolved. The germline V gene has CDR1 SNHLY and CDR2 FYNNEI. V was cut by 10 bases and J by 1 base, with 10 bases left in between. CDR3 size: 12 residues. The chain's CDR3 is CATAEGNTEAFF. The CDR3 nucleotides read TGTGCCACCGCAGAGGGGAACACTGAAGCTTTCTTT.

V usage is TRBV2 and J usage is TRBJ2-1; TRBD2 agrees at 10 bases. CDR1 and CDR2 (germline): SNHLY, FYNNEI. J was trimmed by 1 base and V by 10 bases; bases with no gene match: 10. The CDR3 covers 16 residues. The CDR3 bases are TGTGCCACTTCAAATAGCGGGAGGTATTCCTACAATGAGCAGTTCTTC. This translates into CATSNSGRYSYNEQFF.

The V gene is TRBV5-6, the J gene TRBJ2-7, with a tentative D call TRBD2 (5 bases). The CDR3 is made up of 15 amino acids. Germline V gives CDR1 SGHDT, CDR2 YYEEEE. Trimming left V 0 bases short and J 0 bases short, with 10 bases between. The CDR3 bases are TGTGCCAGCAGCTTGGGCGGGTCTGGCTCCTACGAGCAGTACTTC. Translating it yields CASSLGGSGSYEQYF.

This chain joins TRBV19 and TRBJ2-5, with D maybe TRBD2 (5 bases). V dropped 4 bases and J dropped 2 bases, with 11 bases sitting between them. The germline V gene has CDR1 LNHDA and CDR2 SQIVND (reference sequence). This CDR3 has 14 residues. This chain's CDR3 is CASSTTTAQETQYF. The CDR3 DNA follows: TGTGCCAGTAGTACGACTACAGCGCAAGAGACCCAGTACTTC.

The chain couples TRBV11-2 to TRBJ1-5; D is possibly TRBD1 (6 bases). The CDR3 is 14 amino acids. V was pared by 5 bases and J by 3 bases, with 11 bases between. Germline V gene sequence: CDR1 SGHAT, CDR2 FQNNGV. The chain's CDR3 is CASSPDSFNQPQHF. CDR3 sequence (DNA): TGTGCCAGCAGCCCGGACAGTTTCAATCAGCCCCAGCATTTT. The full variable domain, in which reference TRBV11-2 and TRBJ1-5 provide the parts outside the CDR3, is EAGVAQSPRYKIIEKRQSVAFWCNPISGHATLYWYQQILGQGPKLLIQFQNNGVVDDSQLPKDRFSAERLKGVDSTLKIQPAKLEDSAVYLCASSPDSFNQPQHFGDGTRLSIL.

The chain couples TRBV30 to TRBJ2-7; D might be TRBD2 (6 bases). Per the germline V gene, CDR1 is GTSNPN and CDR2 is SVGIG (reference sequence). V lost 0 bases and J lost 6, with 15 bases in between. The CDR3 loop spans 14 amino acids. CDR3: CAWSVGAGGGEQYF. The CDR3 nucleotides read TGTGCCTGGAGTGTGGGAGCGGGCGGAGGCGAGCAGTACTTC.

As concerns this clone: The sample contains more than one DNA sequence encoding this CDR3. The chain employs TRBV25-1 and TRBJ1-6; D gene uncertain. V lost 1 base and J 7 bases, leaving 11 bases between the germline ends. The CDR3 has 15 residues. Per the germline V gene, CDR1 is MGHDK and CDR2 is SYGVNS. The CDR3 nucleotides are TGTGCCAGCAGTGAATCCAGGACGGGGAATTCACCCCTCCACTTT. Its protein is CASSESRTGNSPLHF.

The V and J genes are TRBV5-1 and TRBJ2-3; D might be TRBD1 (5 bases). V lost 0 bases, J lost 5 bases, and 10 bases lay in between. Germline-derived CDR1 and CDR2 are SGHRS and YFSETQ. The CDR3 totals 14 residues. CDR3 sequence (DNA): TGCGCCAGCAGCTTGGCAGGGCTGATAGATACGCAGTATTTT. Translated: CASSLAGLIDTQYF.

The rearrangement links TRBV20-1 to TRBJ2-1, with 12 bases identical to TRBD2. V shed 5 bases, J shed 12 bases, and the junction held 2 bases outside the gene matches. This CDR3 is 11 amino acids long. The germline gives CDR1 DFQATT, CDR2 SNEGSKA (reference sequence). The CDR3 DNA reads TGCAGTGCTGAGACTAGCGGGAGGCAGTTCTTC. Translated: CSAETSGRQFF.

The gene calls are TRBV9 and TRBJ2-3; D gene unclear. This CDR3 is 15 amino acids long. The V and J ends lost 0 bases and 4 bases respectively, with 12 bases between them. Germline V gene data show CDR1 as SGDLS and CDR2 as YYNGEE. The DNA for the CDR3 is TGTGCCAGCAGCGTAGACCCCTTGAGGCCAGATACGCAGTATTTT. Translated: CASSVDPLRPDTQYF.

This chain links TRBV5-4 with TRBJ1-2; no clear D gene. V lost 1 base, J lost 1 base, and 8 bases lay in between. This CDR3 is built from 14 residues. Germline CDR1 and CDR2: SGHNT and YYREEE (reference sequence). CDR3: CASSLSTFNYGYTF. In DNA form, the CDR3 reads TGTGCCAGCAGCTTGTCGACTTTTAACTATGGCTACACCTTC.

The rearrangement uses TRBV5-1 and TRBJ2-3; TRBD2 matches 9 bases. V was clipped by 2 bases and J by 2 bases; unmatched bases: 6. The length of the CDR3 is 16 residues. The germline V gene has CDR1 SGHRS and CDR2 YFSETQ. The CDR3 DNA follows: TGCGCCAGCAGCTTACAGACTAGCGGTTACACAGATACGCAGTATTTT. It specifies CASSLQTSGYTDTQYF. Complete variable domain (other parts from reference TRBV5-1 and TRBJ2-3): KAGVTQTPRYLIKTRGQQVTLSCSPISGHRSVSWYQQTPGQGLQFLFEYFSETQRNKGNFPGRFSGRQFSNSRSEMNVSTLELGDSALYLCASSLQTSGYTDTQYFGPGTRLTVL.

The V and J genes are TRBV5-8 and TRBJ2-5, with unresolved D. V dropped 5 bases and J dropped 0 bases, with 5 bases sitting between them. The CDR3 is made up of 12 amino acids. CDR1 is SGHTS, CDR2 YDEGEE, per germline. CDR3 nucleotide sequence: TGTGCCAGCAGACGAGACCAAGAGACCCAGTACTTC. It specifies CASRRDQETQYF. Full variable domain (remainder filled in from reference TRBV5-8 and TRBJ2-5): EAGVTQSPTHLIKTRGQQATLRCSPISGHTSVYWYQQALGLGLQFLLWYDEGEERNRGNFPPRFSGRQFPNYSSELNVNALELEDSALYLCASRRDQETQYFGPGTRLLVL.

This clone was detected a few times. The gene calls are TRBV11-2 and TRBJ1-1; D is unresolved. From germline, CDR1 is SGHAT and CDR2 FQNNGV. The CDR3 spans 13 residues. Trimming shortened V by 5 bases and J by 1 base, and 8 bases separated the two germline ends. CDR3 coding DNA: TGTGCCAGCAGCCCCTTATGGAACACTGAAGCTTTCTTT. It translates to CASSPLWNTEAFF.

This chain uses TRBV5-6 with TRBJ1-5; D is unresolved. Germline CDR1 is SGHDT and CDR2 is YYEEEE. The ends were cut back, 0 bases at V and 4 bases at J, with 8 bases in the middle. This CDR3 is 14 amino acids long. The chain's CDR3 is CASSLGQANQPQHF. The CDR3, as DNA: TGTGCCAGCAGCTTGGGGCAGGCTAATCAGCCCCAGCATTTT.

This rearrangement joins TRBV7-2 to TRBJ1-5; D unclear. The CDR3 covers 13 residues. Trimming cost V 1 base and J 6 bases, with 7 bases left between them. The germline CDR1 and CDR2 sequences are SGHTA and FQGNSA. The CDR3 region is CASSLGVLQPQHF. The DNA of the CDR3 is TGTGCCAGCAGCTTAGGAGTTCTTCAGCCCCAGCATTTT.

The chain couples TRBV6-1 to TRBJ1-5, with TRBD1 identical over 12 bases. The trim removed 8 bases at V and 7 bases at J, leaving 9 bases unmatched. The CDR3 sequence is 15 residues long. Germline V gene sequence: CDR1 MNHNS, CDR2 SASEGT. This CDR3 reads CASGGDRGLWQPQHF. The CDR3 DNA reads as TGTGCCAGCGGGGGGGACAGGGGGCTTTGGCAGCCCCAGCATTTT.

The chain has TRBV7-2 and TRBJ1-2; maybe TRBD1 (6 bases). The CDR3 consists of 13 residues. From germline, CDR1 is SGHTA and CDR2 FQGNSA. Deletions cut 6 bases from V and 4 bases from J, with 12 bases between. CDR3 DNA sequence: TGTGCCAGCAGACCCACAGGGCTCTATGGCTACACCTTC. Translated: CASRPTGLYGYTF.

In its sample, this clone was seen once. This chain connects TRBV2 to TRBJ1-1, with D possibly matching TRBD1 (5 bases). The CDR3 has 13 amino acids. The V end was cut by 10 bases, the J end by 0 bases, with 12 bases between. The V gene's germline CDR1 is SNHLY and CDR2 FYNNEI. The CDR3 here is CATATDMNTEAFF. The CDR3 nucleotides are TGTGCCACCGCGACAGATATGAACACTGAAGCTTTCTTT.

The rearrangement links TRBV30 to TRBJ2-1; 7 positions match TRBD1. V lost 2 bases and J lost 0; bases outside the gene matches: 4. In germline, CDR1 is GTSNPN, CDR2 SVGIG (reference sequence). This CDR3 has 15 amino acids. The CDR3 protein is CAWSHRQGSYNEQFF. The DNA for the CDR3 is TGTGCCTGGAGTCACCGACAGGGCTCCTACAATGAGCAGTTCTTC.

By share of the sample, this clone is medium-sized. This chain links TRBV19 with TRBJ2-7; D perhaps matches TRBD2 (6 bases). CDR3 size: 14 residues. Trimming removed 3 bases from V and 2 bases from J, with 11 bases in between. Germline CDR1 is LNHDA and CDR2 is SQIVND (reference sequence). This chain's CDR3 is CASSISRTTYEQYF. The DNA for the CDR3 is TGTGCCAGTAGTATTTCCCGGACTACCTACGAGCAGTACTTC.

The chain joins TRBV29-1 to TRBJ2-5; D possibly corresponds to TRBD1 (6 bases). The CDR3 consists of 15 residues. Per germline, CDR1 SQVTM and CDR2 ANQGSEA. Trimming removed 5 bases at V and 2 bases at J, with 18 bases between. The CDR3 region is CSVTPPGHLQETQYF. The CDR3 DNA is TGCAGCGTTACTCCCCCGGGACACCTACAAGAGACCCAGTACTTC. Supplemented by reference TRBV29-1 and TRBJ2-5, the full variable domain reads SAVISQKPSRDICQRGTSLTIQCQVDSQVTMMFWYRQQPGQSLTLIATANQGSEATYESGFVIDKFPISRPNLTFSTLTVSNMSPEDSSIYLCSVTPPGHLQETQYFGPGTRLLVL.

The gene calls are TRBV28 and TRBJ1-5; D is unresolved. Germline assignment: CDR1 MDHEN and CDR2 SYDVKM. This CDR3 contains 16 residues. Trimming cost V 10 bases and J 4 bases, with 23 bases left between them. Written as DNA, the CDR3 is TGTGCCACCCGAAGTGGCGCGAGGAATGGTAATCAGCCCCAGCATTTT. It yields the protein CATRSGARNGNQPQHF.

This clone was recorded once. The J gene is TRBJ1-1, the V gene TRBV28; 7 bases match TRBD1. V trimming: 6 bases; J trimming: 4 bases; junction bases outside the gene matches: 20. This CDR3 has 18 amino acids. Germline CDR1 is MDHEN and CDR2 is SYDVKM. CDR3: CASRPDRDVLSTFTEAFF. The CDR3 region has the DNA TGTGCCAGCAGACCTGACAGGGATGTTCTTAGTACGTTCACTGAAGCTTTCTTT.

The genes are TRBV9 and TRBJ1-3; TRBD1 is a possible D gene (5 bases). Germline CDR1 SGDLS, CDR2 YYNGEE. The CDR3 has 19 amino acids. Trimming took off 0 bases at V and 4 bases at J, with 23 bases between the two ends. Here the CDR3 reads CASSVATEEQARLGNTIYF. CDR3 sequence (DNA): TGTGCCAGCAGCGTAGCTACCGAGGAACAGGCAAGGCTCGGAAACACCATATATTTT.